This T cell receptor (beta chain) comes out of a study of T cells after yellow fever vaccination. In making TCR cDNA, 5'RACE template switching added a universal primer site and UMIs to it. TCRdb itself ran the 5' RACE reads through MiXCR, one entry per CDR3 protein. The repertoire consists of 400,000 to 450,000 distinct CDR3 sequences, with around 20% occurring once and the leading ten covering 15% to 20%. The junction had 13 bases not matched to a gene; V was cut back by 3 bases and J by 7 bases. The CDR3 extends over 18 amino acids. Per germline, CDR1 KGHSH and CDR2 LQKENI. This sequence joins TRBV18 and TRBJ2-3; 13 bases line up with TRBD2. The specimen comprised PBMCs, sampled before the yellow fever booster vaccination. The sequence derives from a man aged 18 to 30 who received the YFV17D yellow fever vaccine. The chain's CDR3 is CASSPDRATSGGAHTQYF. In DNA form, the CDR3 reads TGTGCCAGCTCACCGGATCGCGCAACTAGCGGGGGGGCGCATACGCAGTATTTT.